This T cell receptor beta chain is from a study of naive and memory T cell subsets. General observations from the study: Over 85% of naive TCR sequences appeared only once, unlike memory subsets. A few larger clonotypes appeared in naive repertoires, especially CD8, possibly memory cells re-expressing CD45RA.

About this clonotype: The antigen is not known.

The beta constant-region primer was an equimolar mix of two oligonucleotides covering TRBC1 and TRBC2. The ligated cDNA underwent four PCR rounds using SP2 and nested alpha and beta constant-region primers. Via MiXCR, TCRdb re-called the UMI-ligation and nested PCR reads, giving one row per CDR3 protein. The table has 95,000 to 110,000 distinct CDR3 sequences, around 13% seen once. After the first PCR, alpha and beta chain libraries were processed separately. Input material: naive CD8+ T cells from blood. The source is a human donor in good health.

The CDR3 spells CASSIGWGNTEAFF. Written as DNA, the CDR3 is TGTGCCAGTAGTATAGGTTGGGGAAACACTGAAGCTTTCTTT. V and J are TRBV19 and TRBJ1-1; no clear D gene. CDR1 is LNHDA, CDR2 SQIVND, per germline (reference sequence). The CDR3 spans 14 residues. V was trimmed by 1 base and J by 2 bases, leaving 8 bases between them.